This T cell receptor (beta chain) was obtained from a study of long-term antiretroviral therapy in people with HIV. As to this clone: Its antigen is unknown.

The V gene's germline CDR1 is SQVTM and CDR2 ANQGSEA. The germline V and J ends were trimmed by 5 bases and 5 bases, with 20 bases remaining between them. The CDR3 totals 15 residues. Points from the study as a whole: Narrower CDR3 length ranges marked HIV repertoires relative to controls. For ART adherence, viral resistance and therapy changes, no data were available.

The authors ran the immunoSEQ assay, v3.0, at survey level. Each sample aimed for 40,000-50,000 sequenced T-cell genomes. Clones were sequenced by immunoSEQ multiplex PCR, and TCRdb holds only the in-frame ones, with some missing. The data show more than 20,000 clones, 90% to 95% seen once. Specimen: unsorted PBMCs, collected 4.4 years after starting antiretroviral therapy. The gene calls are TRBV29-1 and TRBJ2-3, with D possibly being TRBD2 (7 bases). The receptor was isolated from a woman in her fifties or sixties with HIV. CDR3 amino acids: CSVPPAGAPRDTQYF. CDR3 coding DNA: TGCAGCGTTCCCCCCGCGGGGGCCCCGAGAGATACGCAGTATTTT.